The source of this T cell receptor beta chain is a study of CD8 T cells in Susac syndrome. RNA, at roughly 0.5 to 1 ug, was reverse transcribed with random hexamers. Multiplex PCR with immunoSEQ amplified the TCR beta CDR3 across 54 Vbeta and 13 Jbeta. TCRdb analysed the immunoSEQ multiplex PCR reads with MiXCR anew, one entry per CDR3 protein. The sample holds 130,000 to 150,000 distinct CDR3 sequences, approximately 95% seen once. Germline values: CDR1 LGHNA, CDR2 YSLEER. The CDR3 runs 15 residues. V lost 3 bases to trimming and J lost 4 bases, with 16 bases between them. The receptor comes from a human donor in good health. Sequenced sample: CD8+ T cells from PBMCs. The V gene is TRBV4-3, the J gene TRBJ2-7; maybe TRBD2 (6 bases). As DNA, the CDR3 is TGCGCCAGCAGCCAGAGCATCGGGAGAGGGTACGAGCAGTACTTC. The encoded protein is CASSQSIGRGYEQYF.